This T cell receptor (beta chain) was recorded in a study of blood T cell repertoires in COVID-19. Study information: Samples representing acute and convalescent COVID-19 were sourced from the United States, Italy and Spain.

Self-reported history from a screening survey and questionnaire set each donor's cohort. What the recovered Cohort 3 donors had was two negative PCRs, clearance, or symptom resolution. Profiled with immunoSEQ multiplex PCR; TCRdb holds only in-frame clones, not every one. This table has approximately 280,000 clones, roughly 86% appearing once. Sequenced: PBMCs or T cells enriched from blood (not recorded which). The TCR was taken from a woman between 18 and 29 years old who had recovered from COVID-19.

CDR3 sequence: CATSKETSGSYEQYF. The CDR3 region has the DNA TGTGCCACCAGCAAGGAAACTAGCGGGAGTTACGAGCAGTACTTC. This sequence joins TRBV15 and TRBJ2-7; 11 bases agree with TRBD2. CDR1 and CDR2 from the germline V gene are LNHNV and YYDKDF (reference sequence). The CDR3 has 15 residues. The junction had 6 bases not matched to a gene; V was cut back by 4 bases and J by 4 bases.